This section outlines one T cell receptor (beta chain) sequence together with its context. Its target is not known. 13 Jbeta primers and 60 Vbeta primers were used for the PCR. The table came from immunoSEQ multiplex PCR; TCRdb's copy has only in-frame clones and leaves some out. Among around 130,000 clones listed, less than 85% were seen once. Germline assignment: CDR1 SGHKS and CDR2 YYEKEE (reference sequence). Losses at the gene ends were 3 bases for V and 4 bases for J; bases not matched to a gene: 6. The CDR3 is 14 amino acids. This entry is derived from a study of cytomegalovirus exposure and HLA in healthy donors. Findings of the study overall: Presence/absence analyses rested on an assumption that sequencing depth was roughly uniform across donors. Per a later analysis, 15,000 to 20,000 TCR beta sequences showed association with HLA alleles at 0.05 false discovery rate. Prior analysis indicated that the majority of TCR beta V segments exhibited productivity approximately 90% or approximately 30% of the time.

This sequence originates from a male donor in good health and CMV-seronegative. The specimen sequenced was PBMCs. The gene calls are TRBV5-5 and TRBJ1-2; 7 bases line up with TRBD1. The CDR3 protein is CASSSPRGPYGYTF. DNA for the CDR3: TGTGCCAGCAGCTCTCCAAGGGGGCCCTATGGCTACACCTTC.